This TCR beta chain was profiled in a study of CDR3 diversity in severe acne. Deletions cut 6 bases from V and 0 bases from J, with 9 bases between. Germline lookup yields CDR1 MDHEN and CDR2 SYDVKM. The CDR3 runs to 14 residues. TCRdb passed the PCR reads through MiXCR, listing each CDR3 protein once. Among over 85,000 distinct CDR3 sequences listed, around 56% were seen once. The chain carries TRBV28 and TRBJ2-1; D is possibly TRBD2 (5 bases). The clonotype originates from a male donor with acne. Sequenced sample: blood. This CDR3 is CASSLTSSYNEQFF. The DNA for the CDR3 is TGTGCCAGCAGCCTTACTAGCTCCTACAATGAGCAGTTCTTC.